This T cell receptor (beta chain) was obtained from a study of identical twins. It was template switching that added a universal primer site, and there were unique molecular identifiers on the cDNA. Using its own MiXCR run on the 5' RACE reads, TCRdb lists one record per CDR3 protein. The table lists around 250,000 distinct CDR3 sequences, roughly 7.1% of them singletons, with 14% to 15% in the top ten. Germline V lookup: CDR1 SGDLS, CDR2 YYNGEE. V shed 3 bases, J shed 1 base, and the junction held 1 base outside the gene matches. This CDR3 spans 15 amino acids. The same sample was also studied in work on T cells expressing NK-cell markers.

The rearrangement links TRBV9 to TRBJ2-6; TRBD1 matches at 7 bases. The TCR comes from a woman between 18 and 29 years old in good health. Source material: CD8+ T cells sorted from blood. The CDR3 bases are TGTGCCAGCAGCGGACAGGGTTCTGGGGCCAACGTCCTGACTTTC. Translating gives CASSGQGSGANVLTF.